This TCR beta chain appears in the sequencing data of a study of PD-1 blockade in classical Hodgkin lymphoma. Study results and limitations: Complete responders' diversity at baseline resembled that of newly diagnosed patients.

CDR3 length: 11 amino acids. CDR1 is DFQATT, CDR2 SNEGSKA, per germline (reference sequence). Deletions cut 3 bases from V and 1 base from J, with 2 bases between. As to time point: cycle 4 day 1 (C4D1), after 6 weeks of nivolumab. Each patient relapsed following autologous stem cell transplantation, and prior brentuximab vedotin exposure differed. Thawed PBMCs yielded CD4+ T cells through magnetic negative selection. Sequencing was performed with immunoSEQ multiplex PCR; in TCRdb, only in-frame clones are kept and a portion is missing. This sample carries 25,000 to 35,000 clones, around 83% of them seen once, and the ten largest clones take 2% to 2.5%. About this clone: Its antigen is not known.

This material consisted of CD4+ T cells from blood, taken before the fourth cycle of nivolumab. The sequence was obtained from a human donor with classical Hodgkin lymphoma. The genes are TRBV20-1 and TRBJ2-3, with no clear D. The CDR3 loop is CSARGTDTQYF. The CDR3 region has the DNA TGCAGTGCTAGGGGCACAGATACGCAGTATTTT.